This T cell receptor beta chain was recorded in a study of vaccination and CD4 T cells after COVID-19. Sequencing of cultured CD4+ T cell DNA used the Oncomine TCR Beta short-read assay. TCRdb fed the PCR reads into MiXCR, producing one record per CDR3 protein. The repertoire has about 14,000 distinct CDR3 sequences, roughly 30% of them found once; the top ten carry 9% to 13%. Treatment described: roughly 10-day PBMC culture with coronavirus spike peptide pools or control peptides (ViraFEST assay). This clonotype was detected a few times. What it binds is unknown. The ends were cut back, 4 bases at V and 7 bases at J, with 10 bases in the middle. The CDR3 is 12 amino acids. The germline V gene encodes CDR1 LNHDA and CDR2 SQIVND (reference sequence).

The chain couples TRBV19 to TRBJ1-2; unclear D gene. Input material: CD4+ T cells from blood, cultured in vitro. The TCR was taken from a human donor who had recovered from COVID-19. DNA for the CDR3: TGTGCCAGTAGTACTAGTATTTCTGGCTACACCTTC. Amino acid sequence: CASSTSISGYTF. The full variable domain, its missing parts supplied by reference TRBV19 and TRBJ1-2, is DGGITQSPKYLFRKEGQNVTLSCEQNLNHDAMYWYRQDPGQGLRLIYYSQIVNDFQKGDIAEGYSVSREKKESFPLTVTSAQKNPTAFYLCASSTSISGYTFGSGTRLTVV.